The entry that follows covers one TCR beta chain sequence. Its target is not known. Fresh peripheral blood, over 9.5 ml, was the PBMC source. V lost 2 bases and J lost 3; bases outside the gene matches: 2. The CDR3 length is 15 residues. Germline CDR1 is ENHRY and CDR2 is SYGVKD. The data stem from a study of Graves' ophthalmopathy and Graves' hyperthyroidism. Notes on the study in general: Cross-validated, the 13-signature model showed 87.88%/81.08% sensitivity/specificity, and 80%/75% in the test set. Blood was where most expanded thyroid clonotypes above 0.001 frequency also turned up.

The TCR beta CDR3 regions underwent amplification from RNA transcripts. RT-PCR with HTBI primers came first, then second-round multiplex PCR. A single record per CDR3 protein comes from TCRdb applying MiXCR to the multiplex PCR reads. The table has around 670,000 distinct CDR3 sequences, 40% seen once. This TCR was recovered from an adult man with Graves' ophthalmopathy. The chain recombines TRBV10-3 with TRBJ1-1, with TRBD1 matching 11 bases. Sequencing was done on a sample of peripheral blood. CDR3 sequence reads: CAISEGQGAYTEAFF. In DNA, the CDR3 is TGTGCCATCAGTGAGGGACAGGGGGCGTACACTGAAGCTTTCTTT.